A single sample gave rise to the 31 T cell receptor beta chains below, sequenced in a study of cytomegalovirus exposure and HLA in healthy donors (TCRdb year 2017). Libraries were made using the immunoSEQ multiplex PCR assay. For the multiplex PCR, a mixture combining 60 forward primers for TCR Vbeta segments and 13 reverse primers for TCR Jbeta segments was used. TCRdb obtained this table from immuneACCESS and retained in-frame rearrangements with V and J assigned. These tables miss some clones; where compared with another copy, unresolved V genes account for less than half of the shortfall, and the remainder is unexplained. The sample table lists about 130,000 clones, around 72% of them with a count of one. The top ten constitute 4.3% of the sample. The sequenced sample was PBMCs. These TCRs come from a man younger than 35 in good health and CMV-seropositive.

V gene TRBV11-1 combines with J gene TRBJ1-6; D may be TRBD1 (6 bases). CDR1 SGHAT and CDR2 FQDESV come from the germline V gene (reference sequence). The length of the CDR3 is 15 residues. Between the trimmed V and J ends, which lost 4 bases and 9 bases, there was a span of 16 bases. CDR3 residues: CASSSGTRGVSPLHF. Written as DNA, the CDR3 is TGTGCCAGCAGCTCCGGGACAAGGGGTGTTTCACCCCTCCACTTT. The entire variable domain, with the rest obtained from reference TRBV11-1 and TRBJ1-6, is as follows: EAEVAQSPRYKITEKSQAVAFWCDPISGHATLYWYRQILGQGPELLVQFQDESVVDDSQLPKDRFSAERLKGVDSTLKIQPAELGDSAMYLCASSSGTRGVSPLHFGNGTRLTVT.

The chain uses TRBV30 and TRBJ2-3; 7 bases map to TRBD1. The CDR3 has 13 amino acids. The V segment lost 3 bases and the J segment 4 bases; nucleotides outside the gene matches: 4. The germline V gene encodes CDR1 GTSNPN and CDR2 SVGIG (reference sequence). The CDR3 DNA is TGTGCCTGGAGGACAGGGAGCCCAGATACGCAGTATTTT. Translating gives CAWRTGSPDTQYF.

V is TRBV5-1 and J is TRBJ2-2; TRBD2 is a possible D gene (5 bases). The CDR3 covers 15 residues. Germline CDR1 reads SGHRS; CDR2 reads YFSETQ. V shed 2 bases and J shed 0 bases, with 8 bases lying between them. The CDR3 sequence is CASSFGGPNTGELFF. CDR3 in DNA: TGCGCCAGCAGCTTCGGAGGCCCGAACACCGGGGAGCTGTTTTTT. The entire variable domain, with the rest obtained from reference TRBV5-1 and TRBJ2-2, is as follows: KAGVTQTPRYLIKTRGQQVTLSCSPISGHRSVSWYQQTPGQGLQFLFEYFSETQRNKGNFPGRFSGRQFSNSRSEMNVSTLELGDSALYLCASSFGGPNTGELFFGEGSRLTVL.

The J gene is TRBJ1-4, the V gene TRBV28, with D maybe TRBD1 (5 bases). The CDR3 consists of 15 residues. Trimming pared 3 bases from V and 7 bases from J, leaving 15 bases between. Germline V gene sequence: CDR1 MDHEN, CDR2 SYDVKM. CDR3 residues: CASSFRDPGVEKLFF. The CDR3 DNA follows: TGTGCCAGCAGTTTCCGGGACCCGGGGGTTGAAAAACTGTTTTTT.

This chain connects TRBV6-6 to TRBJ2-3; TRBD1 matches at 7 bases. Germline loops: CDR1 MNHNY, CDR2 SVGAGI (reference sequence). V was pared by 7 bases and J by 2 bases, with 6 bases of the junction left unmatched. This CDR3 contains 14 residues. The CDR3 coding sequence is TGTGCCAGCAAGTTACAGGGGTTCACAGATACGCAGTATTTT. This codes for CASKLQGFTDTQYF.

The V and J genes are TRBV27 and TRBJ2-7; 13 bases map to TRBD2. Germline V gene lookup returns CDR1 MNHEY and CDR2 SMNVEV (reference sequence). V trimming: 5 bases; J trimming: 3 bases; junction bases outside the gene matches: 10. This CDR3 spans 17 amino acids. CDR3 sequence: CASSTGLAGIRVYEQYF. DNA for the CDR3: TGTGCCAGCAGTACGGGACTAGCGGGAATCCGGGTCTACGAGCAGTACTTC.

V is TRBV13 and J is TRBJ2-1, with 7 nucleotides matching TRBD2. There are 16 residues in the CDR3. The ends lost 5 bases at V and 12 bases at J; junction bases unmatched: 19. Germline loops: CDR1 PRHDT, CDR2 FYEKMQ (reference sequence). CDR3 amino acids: CASSRPGLAAAMAQFF. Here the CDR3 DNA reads TGTGCCAGCAGCCGACCAGGGCTAGCGGCGGCAATGGCGCAGTTCTTC.

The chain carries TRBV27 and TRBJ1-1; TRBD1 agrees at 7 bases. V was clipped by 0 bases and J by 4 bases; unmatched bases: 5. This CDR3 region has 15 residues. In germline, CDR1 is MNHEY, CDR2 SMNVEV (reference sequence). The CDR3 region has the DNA TGTGCCAGCAGTTTATCGGCGGAGGGGGCCACTGAAGCTTTCTTT. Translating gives CASSLSAEGATEAFF.

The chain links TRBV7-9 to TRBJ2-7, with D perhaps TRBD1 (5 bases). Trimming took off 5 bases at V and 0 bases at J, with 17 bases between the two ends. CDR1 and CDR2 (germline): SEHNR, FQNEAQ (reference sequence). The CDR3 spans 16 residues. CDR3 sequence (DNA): TGTGCCAGCAGCCCACTTACGACAGCCTACTCCTACGAGCAGTACTTC. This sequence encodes CASSPLTTAYSYEQYF.

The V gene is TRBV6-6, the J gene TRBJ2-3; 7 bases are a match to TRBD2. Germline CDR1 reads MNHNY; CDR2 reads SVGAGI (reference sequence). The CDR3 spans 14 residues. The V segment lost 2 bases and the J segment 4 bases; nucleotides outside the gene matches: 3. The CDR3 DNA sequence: TGTGCCAGCAGTTACGAAGCGGGATCAGATACGCAGTATTTT. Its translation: CASSYEAGSDTQYF.

Here the CDR3 reads CASSLGRDSGANVLTF. The CDR3 bases are TGTGCCAGCAGCTTGGGGCGGGACTCTGGGGCCAACGTCCTGACTTTC. The V gene is TRBV5-6, the J gene TRBJ2-6; possibly TRBD2 for D (6 bases). Germline loops: CDR1 SGHDT, CDR2 YYEEEE. V was trimmed by 0 bases and J by 0 bases, leaving 7 bases between them. This CDR3 has 16 amino acids.

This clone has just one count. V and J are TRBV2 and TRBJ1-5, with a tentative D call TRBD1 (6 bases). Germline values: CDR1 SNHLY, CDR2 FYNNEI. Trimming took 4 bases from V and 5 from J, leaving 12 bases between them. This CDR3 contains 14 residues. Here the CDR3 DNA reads TGTGCCAGCAGTGGTCAGGGGATGGATCAGCCCCAGCATTTT. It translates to CASSGQGMDQPQHF.

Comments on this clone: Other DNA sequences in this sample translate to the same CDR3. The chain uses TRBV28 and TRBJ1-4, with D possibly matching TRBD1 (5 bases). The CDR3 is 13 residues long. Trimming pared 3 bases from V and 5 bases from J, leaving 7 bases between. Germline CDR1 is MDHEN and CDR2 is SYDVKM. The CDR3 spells CASSFRANEKLFF. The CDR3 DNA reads TGTGCCAGCAGTTTCAGGGCGAATGAAAAACTGTTTTTT.

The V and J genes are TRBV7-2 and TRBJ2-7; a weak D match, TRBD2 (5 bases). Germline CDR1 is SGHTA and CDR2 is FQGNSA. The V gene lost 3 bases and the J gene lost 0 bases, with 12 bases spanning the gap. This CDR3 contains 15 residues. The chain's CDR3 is CASSLERAASYEQYF. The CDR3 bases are TGTGCCAGCAGCTTGGAGCGAGCGGCCTCCTACGAGCAGTACTTC.

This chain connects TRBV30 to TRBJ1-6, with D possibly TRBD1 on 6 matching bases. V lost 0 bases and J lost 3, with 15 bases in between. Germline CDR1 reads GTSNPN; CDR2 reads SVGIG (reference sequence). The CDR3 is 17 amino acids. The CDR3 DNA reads TGTGCCTGGAGTGTAAGCACCGACAGGAGCTATAATTCACCCCTCCACTTT. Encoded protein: CAWSVSTDRSYNSPLHF.

CDR3 sequence (DNA): TGTGCCAGCAGTCTTCGGGTAGGGGATGAGCAGTTCTTC. It is translated as CASSLRVGDEQFF. V gene TRBV6-5 combines with J gene TRBJ2-1; tentative D call: TRBD1 (5 bases). V was shortened by 5 bases and J by 8 bases, with 13 bases between the two germline ends. Looked up from germline, CDR1 is MNHEY and CDR2 is SVGAGI. The CDR3 consists of 13 residues.

CDR3 in amino acids: CASSPRRGPQPQHF. The CDR3 nucleotides are TGTGCCAGCAGCCCGCGGAGGGGGCCTCAGCCCCAGCATTTT. The rearrangement uses TRBV6-5 and TRBJ1-5; 7 bases align to TRBD1. V shed 6 bases and J 6 bases; nucleotides not matched to a gene: 8. The germline CDR1 and CDR2 sequences are MNHEY and SVGAGI. The CDR3 sequence is 14 residues long.

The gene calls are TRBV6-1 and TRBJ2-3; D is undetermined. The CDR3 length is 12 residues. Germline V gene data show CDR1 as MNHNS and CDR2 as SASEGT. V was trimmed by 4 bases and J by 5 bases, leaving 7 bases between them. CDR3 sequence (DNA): TGTGCCAGCAGTGCTCTTCTAGATACGCAGTATTTT. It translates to CASSALLDTQYF.

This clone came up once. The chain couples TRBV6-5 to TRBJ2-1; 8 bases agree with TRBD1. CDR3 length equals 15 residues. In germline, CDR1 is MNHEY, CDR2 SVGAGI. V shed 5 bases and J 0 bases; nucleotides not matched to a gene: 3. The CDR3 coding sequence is TGTGCCAGCAGTCAACAGGGGGGCTCCTACAATGAGCAGTTCTTC. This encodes CASSQQGGSYNEQFF.

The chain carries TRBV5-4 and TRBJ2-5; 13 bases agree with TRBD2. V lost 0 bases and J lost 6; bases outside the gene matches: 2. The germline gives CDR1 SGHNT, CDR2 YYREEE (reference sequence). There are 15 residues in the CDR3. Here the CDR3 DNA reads TGTGCCAGCAGCTTGGAGACTAGCGGGAGGAAGACCCAGTACTTC. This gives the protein CASSLETSGRKTQYF.

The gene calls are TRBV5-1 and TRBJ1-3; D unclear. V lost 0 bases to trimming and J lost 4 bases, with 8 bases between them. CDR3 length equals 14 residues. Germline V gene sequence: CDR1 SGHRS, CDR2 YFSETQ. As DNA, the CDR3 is TGCGCCAGCAGCTTGGAGGCACAGGGAAACACCATATATTTT. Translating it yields CASSLEAQGNTIYF.

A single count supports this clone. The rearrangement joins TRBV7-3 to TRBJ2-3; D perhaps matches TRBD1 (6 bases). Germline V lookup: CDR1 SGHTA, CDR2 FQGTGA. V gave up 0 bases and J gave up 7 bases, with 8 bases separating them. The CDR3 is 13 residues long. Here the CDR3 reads CASSLTRDNTQYF. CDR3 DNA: TGTGCCAGCAGCTTAACGAGGGACAATACGCAGTATTTT.

The DNA for the CDR3 is TGCGCCAGCAAGAGAGAGAGAACGGGAGATACGCAGTATTTT. Residues: CASKRERTGDTQYF. This chain connects TRBV5-1 to TRBJ2-3; D uncertain. This CDR3 spans 14 amino acids. V was clipped by 6 bases and J by 5 bases, with 16 bases between them. CDR1 and CDR2 (germline): SGHRS, YFSETQ.

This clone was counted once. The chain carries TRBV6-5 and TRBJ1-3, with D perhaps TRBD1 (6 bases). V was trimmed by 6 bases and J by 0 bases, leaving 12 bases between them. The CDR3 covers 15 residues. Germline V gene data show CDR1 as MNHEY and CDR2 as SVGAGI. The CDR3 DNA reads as TGTGCCAGCAGCTCCGGACAGCACTCTGGAAACACCATATATTTT. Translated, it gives CASSSGQHSGNTIYF.

The CDR3 is CASSLSGNTEAFF. The CDR3 nucleotides are TGTGCCAGCAGTTTAAGCGGGAACACTGAAGCTTTCTTT. The V gene is TRBV28, the J gene TRBJ1-1; D gene ambiguous. The CDR3 has 13 amino acids. Per the germline V gene, CDR1 is MDHEN and CDR2 is SYDVKM. V lost 2 bases and J 1 base, leaving 5 bases between the germline ends.

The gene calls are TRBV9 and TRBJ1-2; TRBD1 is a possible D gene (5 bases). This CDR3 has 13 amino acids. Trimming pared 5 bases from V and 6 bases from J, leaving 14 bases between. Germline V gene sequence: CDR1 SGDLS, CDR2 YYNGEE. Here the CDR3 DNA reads TGTGCCAGCAGTCGGGGGGGGACGAATGGCTACACCTTC. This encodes CASSRGGTNGYTF.

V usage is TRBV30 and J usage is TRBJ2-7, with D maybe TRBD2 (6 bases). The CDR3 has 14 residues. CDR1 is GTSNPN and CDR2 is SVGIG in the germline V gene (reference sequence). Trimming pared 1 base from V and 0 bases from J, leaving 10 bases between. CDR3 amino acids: CAWSGTKSSYEQYF. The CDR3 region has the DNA TGTGCCTGGAGTGGGACTAAGAGCTCCTACGAGCAGTACTTC.

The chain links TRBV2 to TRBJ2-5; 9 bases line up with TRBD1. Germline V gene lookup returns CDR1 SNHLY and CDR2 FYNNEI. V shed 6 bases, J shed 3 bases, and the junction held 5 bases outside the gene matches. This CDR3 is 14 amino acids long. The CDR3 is CASRGGTGKETQYF. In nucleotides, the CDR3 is TGTGCCAGCAGGGGAGGGACAGGGAAAGAGACCCAGTACTTC.

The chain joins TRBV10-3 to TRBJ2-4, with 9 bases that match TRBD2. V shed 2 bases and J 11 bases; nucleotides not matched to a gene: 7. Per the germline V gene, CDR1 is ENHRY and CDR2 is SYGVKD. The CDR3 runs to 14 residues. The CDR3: CAISEISGGTVQYF. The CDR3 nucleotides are TGTGCCATCAGTGAGATTAGCGGGGGTACGGTTCAGTACTTC.

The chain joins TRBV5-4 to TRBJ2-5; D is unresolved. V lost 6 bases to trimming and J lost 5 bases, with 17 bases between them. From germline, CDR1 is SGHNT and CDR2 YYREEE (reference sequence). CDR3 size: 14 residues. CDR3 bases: TGTGCCAGCATGGTCATAAACGAGTTGGAGACCCAGTACTTC. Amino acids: CASMVINELETQYF.

The CDR3 DNA is TGTGCCAGCAGTTTGCGGGGGGCCACAGATACGCAGTATTTT. As protein: CASSLRGATDTQYF. The chain carries TRBV27 and TRBJ2-3; TRBD2 matches 8 bases. Germline lookup yields CDR1 MNHEY and CDR2 SMNVEV (reference sequence). The length of the CDR3 is 14 residues. V was clipped by 3 bases and J by 2 bases; unmatched bases: 1.